This TCR beta chain was captured in a study of Ad26.COV2.S vaccination and SARS-CoV-2 variants. About the research overall: Vaccine-arm donor from the placebo-controlled COV1001 Ad26.COV2.S trial. Doses of Ad26.COV2.S were injected into muscle once or twice, 56 days apart.

Trimming cost V 0 bases and J 7 bases, with 16 bases left between them. CDR3 length: 16 residues. Germline V gene data show CDR1 as SGHRS and CDR2 as YFSETQ. This sample's treatment: around 19 received Ad26.COV2.S at low or high dose, single or two shots; roughly five received placebo; per-sample allocation not given. Sampling was performed 63 days after the first vaccine or placebo injection. Produced via immunoSEQ multiplex PCR; TCRdb's table is partial and in-frame only. The sample contains 300,000 to 500,000 clones, 80% to 90% of which appear only once. Sequences were derived from peripheral blood, sampled in a trial of Ad26.COV2.S vaccine versus placebo. V usage is TRBV5-1 and J usage is TRBJ2-2; D assignment may be TRBD1 or TRBD2 (6 bases each). This receptor was identified in a person between 18 and 65 years old who received the Ad26.COV2.S COVID-19 vaccine or a placebo. CDR3 sequence: CASSLEGGLRGGELFF. For the CDR3, the DNA is TGCGCCAGCAGCTTGGAGGGGGGCCTCCGGGGCGGGGAGCTGTTTTTT.